The next 3 T cell receptor beta chains were all read from a single sample in a study of shared clonotypes between healthy human individuals. The method was immunoSEQ multiplex PCR; TCRdb's version includes in-frame clones alone and lacks a portion of them. The sample holds approximately 500,000 clones, 90% to 97% seen once. Material: naive CD4+ T cells sorted from blood. Subset described: CD45RA+ positively selected. Receptors originate from a woman in her twenties or thirties in good health.

The chain combines TRBV5-4 with TRBJ1-3; no definite D call. Per the germline V gene, CDR1 is SGHNT and CDR2 is YYREEE (reference sequence). The CDR3 runs 14 residues. The germline V and J ends were trimmed by 4 bases and 16 bases, with 24 bases remaining between them. CDR3 residues: CASSQQAGSSMSYF. CDR3 nucleotide sequence: TGTGCCAGCAGCCAACAAGCAGGTTCTTCGATGTCGTATTTT. The complete variable domain, with remaining parts taken from reference TRBV5-4 and TRBJ1-3, reads ETGVTQSPTHLIKTRGQQVTLRCSSQSGHNTVSWYQQALGQGPQFIFQYYREEENGRGNFPPRFSGLQFPNYSSELNVNALELDDSALYLCASSQQAGSSMSYFGEGSWLTVV.

V usage is TRBV4-2 and J usage is TRBJ1-3; TRBD1 matches at 7 bases. The CDR3 is 14 residues long. Germline values: CDR1 LGHNA, CDR2 YNFKEQ. Unmatched junction bases numbered 4, after V lost 3 bases and J lost 5 bases. CDR3 loop: CASSQTGLRNTIYF. Here the CDR3 DNA reads TGTGCCAGCAGCCAGACAGGGTTACGAAACACCATATATTTT.

This clone has just one count. This chain uses TRBV19 with TRBJ1-2; D possibly corresponds to TRBD1 (6 bases). The germline V gene has CDR1 LNHDA and CDR2 SQIVND (reference sequence). V lost 7 bases and J 6 bases, leaving 12 bases between the germline ends. The CDR3 is 12 amino acids. This CDR3 reads CASNQGSHGYTF. In DNA form, the CDR3 reads TGTGCCAGTAACCAGGGGTCTCATGGCTACACCTTC.